Each of the 28 T cell receptor beta chains below was sequenced from the same sample in a study of OX40 agonist ivuxolimab in advanced cancers. Sequencing was performed with immunoSEQ multiplex PCR; in TCRdb, only in-frame clones are kept and a portion is missing. The profile shows about 76,000 clones, roughly 85% of them singletons. The sequences come from CD4+ or CD8+ T cells sorted from blood, collected in a trial of the OX40 agonist ivuxolimab. These receptors were collected from an adult with an advanced solid tumor such as melanoma, head and neck, liver or kidney cancer.

The rearrangement links TRBV14 to TRBJ2-2; no firm D call. V lost 6 bases to trimming and J lost 2 bases, with 4 bases between them. Germline V gene sequence: CDR1 SGHDN, CDR2 FVKESK. The CDR3 is 12 residues long. CDR3 in amino acids: CASRPNTGELFF. In nucleotides, the CDR3 is TGTGCCAGCAGACCCAACACCGGGGAGCTGTTTTTT.

Comment on this clone: Other DNA sequences in the sample encode the same CDR3. This rearrangement joins TRBV6-5 to TRBJ1-2, with D unresolved. The CDR3 sequence is 13 residues long. The germline V and J ends were trimmed by 2 bases and 2 bases, with 6 bases remaining between them. Germline CDR1 is MNHEY and CDR2 is SVGAGI. Written as DNA, the CDR3 is TGTGCCAGCAGTTACGGCAGGAACTATGGCTACACCTTC. This gives the protein CASSYGRNYGYTF.

This clone was picked up a small number of times. The chain recombines TRBV14 with TRBJ1-1; a possible D gene is TRBD1 (5 bases). Germline CDR1 is SGHDN and CDR2 is FVKESK. The V end lost 1 base, the J end lost 7 bases, and 13 bases lay between the germline ends. The CDR3 consists of 14 residues. DNA for the CDR3: TGTGCCAGCAGCCAAGCCGGGGGGTTATATGAAGCTTTCTTT. It translates to CASSQAGGLYEAFF.

The rearrangement joins TRBV2 to TRBJ1-1; TRBD1 agrees at 8 bases. Trimming cost V 6 bases and J 3 bases; bases outside gene matches: 6. The CDR3 covers 14 residues. Germline V gives CDR1 SNHLY, CDR2 FYNNEI. The CDR3 protein is CASRATGGDTEAFF. The CDR3 nucleotides are TGTGCCAGCAGAGCAACAGGGGGGGACACTGAAGCTTTCTTT.

A few counts support this clone. This sequence joins TRBV11-2 and TRBJ2-3; TRBD1 or TRBD2 may be the D gene (6 bases each). Germline lookup yields CDR1 SGHAT and CDR2 FQNNGV. The CDR3 sequence is 17 residues long. The ends were cut back, 5 bases at V and 1 base at J, with 19 bases in the middle. CDR3 DNA sequence: TGTGCCAGCAGCCTTGGAGGGGGTCTTGGACGCACAGATACGCAGTATTTT. Protein product: CASSLGGGLGRTDTQYF. Supplemented by reference TRBV11-2 and TRBJ2-3, the full variable domain reads EAGVAQSPRYKIIEKRQSVAFWCNPISGHATLYWYQQILGQGPKLLIQFQNNGVVDDSQLPKDRFSAERLKGVDSTLKIQPAKLEDSAVYLCASSLGGGLGRTDTQYFGPGTRLTVL.

The V gene is TRBV9, the J gene TRBJ1-4; D is unclear. CDR3 size: 13 residues. In germline, CDR1 is SGDLS, CDR2 YYNGEE. The V end lost 0 bases, the J end lost 8 bases, and 8 bases lay between the germline ends. CDR3 bases: TGTGCCAGCAGCGTAGCCGTCGGAGAAAAACTGTTTTTT. Residues: CASSVAVGEKLFF.

The chain couples TRBV27 to TRBJ1-2; perhaps TRBD1 as D (5 bases). The germline V gene encodes CDR1 MNHEY and CDR2 SMNVEV (reference sequence). Between the trimmed V and J ends, which lost 3 bases and 7 bases, there was a span of 9 bases. This CDR3 is 12 amino acids long. The CDR3 bases are TGTGCCAGCAGTTTTCGGGGACGTGGCTACACCTTC. It codes for CASSFRGRGYTF.

In regard to this clone: Other DNA sequences from this sample encode an identical CDR3 as well. V is TRBV27 and J is TRBJ2-3; D possibly corresponds to TRBD2 (6 bases). The ends were cut back, 7 bases at V and 0 bases at J, with 29 bases in the middle. CDR1 MNHEY and CDR2 SMNVEV come from the germline V gene (reference sequence). There are 20 residues in the CDR3. CDR3 sequence reads: CASTFGIGLAGNPSTDTQYF. CDR3 coding DNA: TGTGCCAGCACTTTCGGGATAGGGCTGGCGGGGAACCCTAGCACAGATACGCAGTATTTT.

This chain joins TRBV4-1 and TRBJ1-4; D gene ambiguous. V was clipped by 6 bases and J by 3 bases, with 14 bases between them. Germline values: CDR1 MGHRA, CDR2 YSYEKL. The CDR3 loop spans 15 amino acids. The CDR3 sequence is CASRRTELANEKLFF. The CDR3 region has the DNA TGCGCCAGCAGGCGCACAGAGCTAGCTAATGAAAAACTGTTTTTT.

The chain has TRBV5-1 and TRBJ2-3, with D maybe TRBD2 (6 bases). The germline V and J ends were trimmed by 4 bases and 0 bases, with 15 bases remaining between them. Germline V lookup: CDR1 SGHRS, CDR2 YFSETQ. The CDR3 covers 16 residues. The CDR3 here is CASSPPGLASTDTQYF. Here the CDR3 DNA reads TGCGCCAGCAGCCCCCCGGGTCTAGCGAGCACAGATACGCAGTATTTT. Together with reference TRBV5-1 and TRBJ2-3, the CDR3 gives the full variable domain: KAGVTQTPRYLIKTRGQQVTLSCSPISGHRSVSWYQQTPGQGLQFLFEYFSETQRNKGNFPGRFSGRQFSNSRSEMNVSTLELGDSALYLCASSPPGLASTDTQYFGPGTRLTVL.

The rearrangement joins TRBV7-6 to TRBJ1-5; a weak D match, TRBD1 (6 bases). V lost 6 bases to trimming and J lost 1 base, with 13 bases between them. CDR1 is SGHVS, CDR2 FNYEAQ, per germline. The CDR3 covers 15 residues. The CDR3 sequence is CASSSKQGSNQPQHF. The CDR3 nucleotides read TGTGCCAGCAGTAGCAAACAGGGAAGCAATCAGCCCCAGCATTTT.

This clone was counted once. The chain couples TRBV19 to TRBJ1-5; D not resolved. In germline, CDR1 is LNHDA, CDR2 SQIVND (reference sequence). Trimming cost V 7 bases and J 0 bases, with 10 bases left between them. The CDR3 loop spans 14 amino acids. CDR3 loop: CASKVPNSNQPQHF. Here the CDR3 DNA reads TGTGCCAGTAAGGTTCCGAATAGCAATCAGCCCCAGCATTTT.

V and J are TRBV18 and TRBJ1-1; 7 bases map to TRBD1. The CDR3 has 14 amino acids. Germline-derived CDR1 and CDR2 are KGHSH and LQKENI. Trimming cost V 3 bases and J 3 bases; bases outside gene matches: 4. CDR3 sequence (DNA): TGTGCCAGCTCACCTGCAGGGGGGCACACTGAAGCTTTCTTT. Its protein is CASSPAGGHTEAFF.

The rearrangement uses TRBV7-2 and TRBJ2-5, with D possibly matching TRBD1 (6 bases). The CDR3 length is 15 residues. Trimming removed 2 bases at V and 3 bases at J, with 13 bases between. CDR1 and CDR2 from the germline V gene are SGHTA and FQGNSA. Here the CDR3 reads CASSLFSDRKETQYF. In DNA form, the CDR3 reads TGTGCCAGCAGCTTATTCTCCGACAGGAAAGAGACCCAGTACTTC.

This clone was seen a single time. V gene TRBV7-6 combines with J gene TRBJ2-7; perhaps D is TRBD1 or TRBD2 (5 bases each). In germline, CDR1 is SGHVS, CDR2 FNYEAQ. The V gene lost 5 bases and the J gene lost 2 bases, with 13 bases spanning the gap. The CDR3 extends over 14 amino acids. The CDR3 sequence: CASSNTEGPYEQYF. The CDR3, as DNA: TGTGCCAGCAGCAACACCGAGGGGCCCTACGAGCAGTACTTC.

Only one count was recorded for this clone. V and J are TRBV7-9 and TRBJ2-2, with 7 bases identical to TRBD2. Per germline, CDR1 SEHNR and CDR2 FQNEAQ (reference sequence). With V trimmed by 5 bases and J by 5 bases, 11 bases remained unmatched. The CDR3 is 16 amino acids. The CDR3 reads CASSVRGDLRTGELFF. CDR3 DNA: TGTGCCAGCAGCGTTCGGGGGGACCTCAGAACCGGGGAGCTGTTTTTT.

The rearrangement uses TRBV5-1 and TRBJ2-5, with no clear D. The V and J ends lost 4 bases and 5 bases respectively, with 12 bases between them. Looked up from germline, CDR1 is SGHRS and CDR2 is YFSETQ. The CDR3 is made up of 13 amino acids. The CDR3 loop reads CASSPEIGETQYF. The CDR3 DNA follows: TGCGCCAGCAGCCCTGAAATCGGGGAGACCCAGTACTTC.

V and J are TRBV30 and TRBJ2-7, with unresolved D. This CDR3 has 11 amino acids. In germline, CDR1 is GTSNPN, CDR2 SVGIG (reference sequence). Trimming shortened V by 0 bases and J by 11 bases, and 11 bases separated the two germline ends. The CDR3 spells CAWSVGRAEYF. The CDR3 coding sequence is TGTGCCTGGAGTGTAGGTAGGGCAGAGTACTTC.

The chain employs TRBV4-3 and TRBJ1-4; D gene ambiguous. Trimming took off 3 bases at V and 7 bases at J, with 9 bases between the two ends. Germline V lookup: CDR1 LGHNA, CDR2 YSLEER. The CDR3 runs 13 residues. As DNA, the CDR3 is TGCGCCAGCAGCCAGGTGGTAGCTGAAAAACTGTTTTTT. It specifies CASSQVVAEKLFF.

V and J are TRBV27 and TRBJ1-6, with 8 bases fitting TRBD1. J lost 10 bases, V lost 4 bases, and 12 bases had no gene match. Germline CDR1 MNHEY, CDR2 SMNVEV (reference sequence). The CDR3 contains 16 residues. The CDR3 DNA sequence: TGTGCCAGCAGTTCCACCGGGACAGGAGGAGGATCACCCCTCCACTTT. Its translation is CASSSTGTGGGSPLHF.

The chain joins TRBV19 to TRBJ1-2; 7 bases align to TRBD1. Germline V gives CDR1 LNHDA, CDR2 SQIVND (reference sequence). J lost 7 bases, V lost 6 bases, and 11 bases had no gene match. This CDR3 is built from 14 residues. The CDR3 nucleotides read TGTGCCAGTAGCACGACAGGGACAGACAGTGGCTACACCTTC. It specifies CASSTTGTDSGYTF.

The CDR3: CASSPPEARETQYF. CDR3 nucleotides: TGTGCCAGCTCACCACCGGAGGCCCGGGAGACCCAGTACTTC. The chain is built from TRBV18 and TRBJ2-5, with D possibly matching TRBD2 (5 bases). V lost 0 bases and J lost 5, with 10 bases in between. The CDR3 sequence is 14 residues long. CDR1 and CDR2 (germline): KGHSH, LQKENI.

The chain combines TRBV18 with TRBJ1-3; 8 bases map to TRBD1. V was pared by 3 bases and J by 4 bases, with 8 bases of the junction left unmatched. The CDR3 has 16 amino acids. CDR1 and CDR2 (germline): KGHSH, LQKENI. The DNA of the CDR3 is TGTGCCAGCTCACCGACAGGGGACTTCTCAGGAAACACCATATATTTT. Translated: CASSPTGDFSGNTIYF.

This clone showed up just a few times. V usage is TRBV11-2 and J usage is TRBJ1-1; D not certain. V dropped 4 bases and J dropped 5 bases, with 11 bases sitting between them. Germline CDR1 and CDR2: SGHAT and FQNNGV. The CDR3 has 13 amino acids. The CDR3 DNA sequence: TGTGCCAGCAGCTCCGCCCAAGAGACTGAAGCTTTCTTT. This translates into CASSSAQETEAFF.

The chain has TRBV5-4 and TRBJ2-7, with D uncertain. Looked up from germline, CDR1 is SGHNT and CDR2 is YYREEE (reference sequence). This CDR3 has 13 residues. V was trimmed by 0 bases and J by 0 bases, leaving 4 bases between them. In nucleotides, the CDR3 is TGTGCCAGCAGCTTGGCCCACTCCTACGAGCAGTACTTC. Protein product: CASSLAHSYEQYF.

This chain connects TRBV11-2 to TRBJ1-1, with a weak D call TRBD1 (5 bases). Trimming removed 3 bases from V and 6 bases from J, with 14 bases in between. Germline V gives CDR1 SGHAT, CDR2 FQNNGV. The CDR3 extends over 14 amino acids. CDR3 amino acids: CASSFGARGAEAFF. DNA of the CDR3: TGTGCCAGCAGCTTTGGCGCGAGGGGCGCTGAAGCTTTCTTT. Variable domain in full (rest from reference TRBV11-2 and TRBJ1-1): EAGVAQSPRYKIIEKRQSVAFWCNPISGHATLYWYQQILGQGPKLLIQFQNNGVVDDSQLPKDRFSAERLKGVDSTLKIQPAKLEDSAVYLCASSFGARGAEAFFGQGTRLTVV.

In this sample, this clone turned up once. The chain uses TRBV2 and TRBJ2-3, with 10 bases aligning to TRBD2. The V gene's germline CDR1 is SNHLY and CDR2 FYNNEI. V gave up 4 bases and J gave up 4 bases; unmatched junction bases: 11. The CDR3 runs 17 residues. The CDR3 coding sequence is TGTGCCAGCAGTGTTGGGGGAGCGGGGGGGCCCGCAGATACGCAGTATTTT. This encodes CASSVGGAGGPADTQYF.

CDR3 bases: TGTGCCTGGAGTCGGGCCGCAGGGGGGACTCAGCCCCAGCATTTT. It is translated as CAWSRAAGGTQPQHF. The J gene is TRBJ1-5, the V gene TRBV30, with 7 bases lining up with TRBD1. This CDR3 contains 15 residues. Germline-derived CDR1 and CDR2 are GTSNPN and SVGIG (reference sequence). J was trimmed by 6 bases and V by 2 bases; bases with no gene match: 10.